This TCR beta chain was documented in a study of T cells in Graves' hyperthyroidism and ophthalmopathy. Broader study findings: By a 13 V-J model, ophthalmopathy was set apart from stable hyperthyroidism.

With respect to this clonotype: The antigen is undetermined.

The TCR beta CDR3 regions underwent amplification using RNA transcripts as the source. During a first-round RT-PCR of the TCR CDR3, the HTBI primer set was used. TCRdb independently ran MiXCR on the multiplex PCR reads; one entry per CDR3 protein. Altogether around 720,000 distinct CDR3 sequences are present, just over 35% being singletons, with the ten largest covering roughly 30%. The CDR3 loop spans 17 amino acids. Germline CDR1 and CDR2: MNHEY and SVGAGI. The germline V and J ends were trimmed by 2 bases and 5 bases, with 21 bases remaining between them. Aged 18 to 65, the patients had hyperthyroidism that was newly diagnosed and had lasted under 2 months.

The sequencing input was blood. This sequence joins TRBV6-5 and TRBJ1-1; D is possibly TRBD1 (6 bases). This receptor was taken from a woman aged 40-49 years with Graves' hyperthyroidism. CDR3 nucleotide sequence: TGTGCCAGCAGTTACCCCGTGGGGGCGGGGGCTTATACTGAAGCTTTCTTT. Residues: CASSYPVGAGAYTEAFF.